The 19 T cell receptor beta chains given below trace back to one sample, sequenced in a study of blood T cell repertoires in COVID-19. The assay was immunoSEQ multiplex PCR, and TCRdb's table has in-frame clones only and misses some. The data show fewer than 400,000 clones, around 84% seen once. The sequencing sample was made of peripheral blood. The source is a young woman with acute or convalescent COVID-19.

The V call is TRBV28, the J call TRBJ1-3; D perhaps matches TRBD1 (5 bases). The germline CDR1 and CDR2 sequences are MDHEN and SYDVKM. This CDR3 has 19 amino acids. Trimming removed 1 base from V and 8 bases from J, with 27 bases in between. In DNA, the CDR3 is TGTGCCAGCAGTTTATACACTTCGCCCGGGGGAGTTTCGGGCGACACCATATATTTT. Protein: CASSLYTSPGGVSGDTIYF.

J is TRBJ1-5 and V is TRBV19; 9 bases map to TRBD1. CDR3 length equals 17 residues. With 3 bases clipped from V and 6 bases from J, the junction kept 12 bases outside the gene matches. The germline V gene has CDR1 LNHDA and CDR2 SQIVND (reference sequence). CDR3 in amino acids: CASSIGTGYEWGQPQHF. The CDR3 bases are TGTGCCAGTAGTATCGGGACAGGGTATGAGTGGGGTCAGCCCCAGCATTTT.

The CDR3, as DNA: TGTGCCAGTAGCTACCAAGACTTAGCAGATACGCAGTATTTT. It encodes CASSYQDLADTQYF. The gene calls are TRBV19 and TRBJ2-3, with D unclear. Germline values: CDR1 LNHDA, CDR2 SQIVND (reference sequence). CDR3 size: 14 residues. V lost 6 bases to trimming and J lost 4 bases, with 14 bases between them.

The genes are TRBV3-1 (or the pseudogene TRBV3-2) and TRBJ2-2, with D perhaps TRBD2 (5 bases). CDR1 is LGHDT and CDR2 is YNNKEL in the germline V gene (reference sequence). The CDR3 covers 15 residues. The germline V and J ends were trimmed by 1 base and 7 bases, with 13 bases remaining between them. CDR3 region: CASSQATAGNGELFF. The DNA of the CDR3 is TGTGCCAGCAGCCAAGCTACCGCCGGGAACGGGGAGCTGTTTTTT.

CDR3 amino acids: CASSLGQGEYYGYTF. The CDR3 DNA reads TGTGCCAGCAGCTTGGGACAGGGGGAGTATTATGGCTACACCTTC. The genes are TRBV5-4 and TRBJ1-2; 9 nucleotides match TRBD1. Per the germline V gene, CDR1 is SGHNT and CDR2 is YYREEE (reference sequence). V was clipped by 0 bases and J by 5 bases; unmatched bases: 5. The CDR3 is made up of 15 amino acids.

The chain combines TRBV11-1 with TRBJ2-5, with TRBD1 matching over 8 bases. This CDR3 is 16 amino acids long. Germline values: CDR1 SGHAT, CDR2 FQDESV (reference sequence). After removal of 0 bases from V and 5 bases from J, the junction contained 8 bases not matched to a gene. In nucleotides, the CDR3 is TGTGCCAGCAGCTTAGCTACAGGGGGTATTGGGGAGACCCAGTACTTC. It encodes CASSLATGGIGETQYF.

The table lists this clone with a few counts. The chain recombines TRBV4-2 with TRBJ2-2, with 7 bases aligning to TRBD2. V was pared by 1 base and J by 1 base, with 6 bases of the junction left unmatched. Germline CDR1 and CDR2: LGHNA and YNFKEQ. This CDR3 comprises 17 residues. The DNA for the CDR3 is TGTGCCAGCAGCCAAGGTAGCCAGCGGGAGAACACCGGGGAGCTGTTTTTT. Protein: CASSQGSQRENTGELFF.

The J gene is TRBJ1-1, the V gene TRBV3-1 (or the pseudogene TRBV3-2), with D hard to call. Germline CDR1 and CDR2: LGHDT and YNNKEL (reference sequence). V gave up 2 bases and J gave up 0 bases, with 7 bases separating them. This CDR3 region has 14 residues. The CDR3 DNA sequence: TGTGCCAGCAGCCAAAGTGCTATGAACACTGAAGCTTTCTTT. This codes for CASSQSAMNTEAFF.

The V gene is TRBV19, the J gene TRBJ2-3, with D perhaps matching TRBD2 (5 bases). The CDR3 length is 15 residues. V dropped 7 bases and J dropped 1 base, with 15 bases sitting between them. Germline CDR1 is LNHDA and CDR2 is SQIVND (reference sequence). In nucleotides, the CDR3 is TGTGCCAGTATGAATCTAGCCCGGGGCACAGATACGCAGTATTTT. Amino acid sequence: CASMNLARGTDTQYF.

The chain is built from TRBV6-6 and TRBJ2-7; 9 bases are a match to TRBD2. The CDR3 contains 15 residues. Germline CDR1 and CDR2: MNHNY and SVGAGI (reference sequence). The ends lost 5 bases at V and 6 bases at J; junction bases unmatched: 11. CDR3 nucleotides: TGTGCCAGCAGTAACGGGGCGGGAGGGAGCCTCGAGCAGTACTTC. Protein: CASSNGAGGSLEQYF.

CDR3: CASSIVPGPYEQYF. The CDR3 DNA follows: TGTGCCAGTAGTATAGTGCCAGGGCCCTACGAGCAGTACTTC. The J gene is TRBJ2-7, the V gene TRBV19, with D possibly TRBD1 on 5 matching bases. V was pared by 1 base and J by 2 bases, with 9 bases between. Germline CDR1 and CDR2: LNHDA and SQIVND (reference sequence). CDR3 length: 14 amino acids.

This clone was seen only a few times. The chain joins TRBV6-5 to TRBJ2-6, with a weak D call TRBD1 (5 bases). Germline-derived CDR1 and CDR2 are MNHEY and SVGAGI. V was pared by 7 bases and J by 1 base, with 11 bases between. CDR3 length equals 15 residues. DNA of the CDR3: TGTGCCAGCACAGGGATGGGATCTGGGGCCAACGTCCTGACTTTC. Protein: CASTGMGSGANVLTF.

The chain joins TRBV18 to TRBJ1-5; D uncertain. This CDR3 contains 13 residues. V lost 4 bases and J lost 0, with 4 bases in between. The germline gives CDR1 KGHSH, CDR2 LQKENI. In DNA form, the CDR3 reads TGTGCCAGCTCACTACATAGCAATCAGCCCCAGCATTTT. Translating gives CASSLHSNQPQHF.

The chain joins TRBV15 to TRBJ2-7, with 9 positions matching TRBD1. CDR1 LNHNV and CDR2 YYDKDF come from the germline V gene (reference sequence). After removal of 5 bases from V and 2 bases from J, the junction contained 13 bases not matched to a gene. This CDR3 spans 17 amino acids. CDR3 loop: CATSGRLNGTGPYEQYF. The CDR3 region has the DNA TGTGCCACCAGCGGACGCCTGAACGGGACAGGGCCCTACGAGCAGTACTTC.

This sequence joins TRBV7-9 and TRBJ2-1; weak D call: TRBD1 (5 bases). This CDR3 contains 15 residues. Trimming removed 5 bases at V and 2 bases at J, with 13 bases between. CDR1 is SEHNR and CDR2 is FQNEAQ in the germline V gene (reference sequence). The CDR3 is CASSDPDIPYNEQFF. The DNA for the CDR3 is TGTGCCAGCAGCGATCCGGACATACCCTACAATGAGCAGTTCTTC.

The chain uses TRBV2 and TRBJ1-2; possible D gene TRBD1, 6 bases. CDR3 length: 14 amino acids. Germline lookup yields CDR1 SNHLY and CDR2 FYNNEI. V was trimmed by 5 bases and J by 3 bases, leaving 13 bases between them. The CDR3 DNA reads as TGTGCCAGCAGTCGACAGGCCCACCACTATGGCTACACCTTC. It encodes CASSRQAHHYGYTF.

Here the CDR3 reads CATRQEASNYGYTF. In DNA, the CDR3 is TGTGCCACCAGGCAGGAGGCCTCTAACTATGGCTACACCTTC. This chain connects TRBV24-1 to TRBJ1-2; D gene ambiguous. CDR1 and CDR2 (germline): KGHDR, SFDVKD. CDR3 length: 14 amino acids. The V end was cut by 7 bases, the J end by 0 bases, with 11 bases between.

The V gene is TRBV3-1 (or the pseudogene TRBV3-2), the J gene TRBJ1-2, with 7 bases aligning to TRBD1. Germline V gene lookup returns CDR1 LGHDT and CDR2 YNNKEL (reference sequence). This CDR3 comprises 13 residues. Trimming took 3 bases from V and 5 from J; bases not matched to a gene: 3. CDR3 protein: CASSQGTDYGYTF. The CDR3 DNA reads TGTGCCAGCAGCCAGGGGACAGATTATGGCTACACCTTC.

This clone was seen a handful of times. The CDR3 bases are TGTGCCAGCAGCTTGGACTTATACACAGATACGCAGTATTTT. This translates into CASSLDLYTDTQYF. This chain links TRBV11-2 with TRBJ2-3; weak D call: TRBD2 (5 bases). Germline V gene data show CDR1 as SGHAT and CDR2 as FQNNGV. Trimming cost V 3 bases and J 2 bases, with 9 bases left between them. The CDR3 length is 14 residues.